This T cell receptor (beta chain) was sequenced in a study of blood T cell repertoires in COVID-19. About the study: Sample material is recorded as cDNA or gDNA derived from T cells, B-cell-depleted T cells, or PBMCs.

Study processing details: Reference gene primer amplification in the assay estimated nucleated cell counts. Repertoires were generated with immunoSEQ multiplex PCR, while TCRdb's copy carries only in-frame clones and drops some. D and trimming were read from the DNA, whereas the V and J calls and clone size are those reported in that table. This repertoire shows about 370,000 clones, approximately 89% found once; its top ten account for roughly a tenth. This clone was recorded a few times. Seattle-derived patients entered the study during active infection and were followed longitudinally. The TCR originated in a woman aged 25 to 45 with COVID-19, enrolled during active disease. Sequencing was carried out using peripheral blood.

CDR3 DNA: TGTGCCAGCAGGGGGGGCTACGAGCAGTACTTC. This sequence encodes CASRGGYEQYF. V and J are TRBV6-5 and TRBJ2-7; maybe TRBD2 (6 bases). The germline CDR1 and CDR2 sequences are MNHEY and SVGAGI. Trimming removed 6 bases at V and 3 bases at J, with 6 bases between. The CDR3 sequence is 11 residues long.